These T cell receptor beta chains were read from a single sample in a study of blood T cell repertoires in COVID-19. TCRdb's table, derived via immunoSEQ multiplex PCR, lists solely in-frame clones and lacks some. This table has around 80,000 clones, roughly 82% appearing once. Input material: peripheral blood. The receptors stem from an older man with acute or convalescent COVID-19. Both conserved end residues are part of each CDR3. The D gene is left open where the match is weak. Part of the rows lack a size; the others show once, few, many or a class for expanded clones.

>16|TRBJ2-3|-|TRBV7-6|TRBD1
TGTGCCAGCAGCTTGGGACAGGGGGGGACCACAGATACGCAGTATTTT
CASSLGQGGTTDTQYF
>14|TRBJ1-2|-|TRBV28|TRBD1
TGTGCCACTCCCGACGTAGGGGGCGAGGGTGGCTACACCTTC
CATPDVGGEGGYTF
>14|TRBJ1-5|-|TRBV27|TRBD1
TGTGCCAGCAGCCGACAGGGGCCAGGTCAGCCCCAGCATTTT
CASSRQGPGQPQHF
>13|TRBJ1-2|-|TRBV6-5|-
TGTGCCAGCAGTTACTCTGGCAGCTATGGCTACACCTTC
CASSYSGSYGYTF
>11|TRBJ2-7|-|TRBV27|-
TGTGCCAGCAGTCGAGGGGGCGAGCAGTACTTC
CASSRGGEQYF
>11|TRBJ2-1|-|TRBV20-1|-
TGCAGTGCTAGTTCGGTCAATGAGCAGTTCTTC
CSASSVNEQFF
>11|TRBJ2-7|-|TRBV2|TRBD1
TGTGCCAGCAGTCCTGACAGGGGAGTTGACTTC
CASSPDRGVDF
>14|TRBJ1-1|once|TRBV7-2|-
TGTGCCAGCAGCTTAGCGACACCGAACACTGAAGCTTTCTTT
CASSLATPNTEAFF
>13|TRBJ2-6|-|TRBV29-1|-
TGCAGCGGGAGACAGCCTGGGGCCAACGTCCTGACTTTC
CSGRQPGANVLTF
>15|TRBJ1-2|-|TRBV18|TRBD1
TGTGCCAGCTCACCGGAACAGGGGGCTAACTATGGCTACACCTTC
CASSPEQGANYGYTF
>15|TRBJ2-5|few|TRBV19|TRBD2
TGTGCCAGTAGTATACTAGCGGGGGATCAAGAGACCCAGTACTTC
CASSILAGDQETQYF
>14|TRBJ2-3|-|TRBV10-1|TRBD1
TGCGCCAGCAGTGAGGGACAGGGCATCAATACGCAGTATTTT
CASSEGQGINTQYF
>15|TRBJ1-2|-|TRBV5-1|-
TGCGCCAGCAGCTCGGGGGACCTACGTAACTATGGCTACACCTTC
CASSSGDLRNYGYTF
>20|TRBJ2-2|-|TRBV30|TRBD2
TGTGCCTGGAGTCAAGGACTAGCGGGGGGACCCGCCCGAGCCACCGGGGAGCTGTTTTTT
CAWSQGLAGGPARATGELFF
>13|TRBJ1-2|few|TRBV12-3/TRBV12-4|TRBD1
TGTGCCAGCAGTCGTACAGGGGTGTCTGGCTACACCTTC
CASSRTGVSGYTF
>14|TRBJ1-2|few|TRBV6-1|-
TGTGCCAGCAGTGAAGCGCTAGGGGACTATGGCTACACCTTC
CASSEALGDYGYTF
>14|TRBJ1-2|-|TRBV6-1|-
TGTGCCAGCAGTGAAAAGGTCAGGGACTATGGCTACACCTTC
CASSEKVRDYGYTF
>14|TRBJ1-1|-|TRBV14|TRBD1
TGTGCCAGCAGCCAAGCCACAGGGGGAACTGAAGCTTTCTTT
CASSQATGGTEAFF
>14|TRBJ1-2|few|TRBV11-1|TRBD1
TGTGCCAGCAGGGGGGACAGGGACTTCTATGGCTACACCTTC
CASRGDRDFYGYTF
>13|TRBJ1-6|-|TRBV19|-
TGTGCCAGTAGTGTCAGGGTCGATTCACCCCTCCACTTT
CASSVRVDSPLHF